The 32 T cell receptor beta chains below come from one sample, sequenced in a study of T cell responses to AZD1222 COVID-19 vaccine. The data were produced by immunoSEQ multiplex PCR, yet TCRdb's version contains in-frame clones alone and is incomplete. The top ten clones hold 21% of a sample with under 70,000 clones, approximately 80% of them seen once. The sequencing here drew on peripheral blood, taken on day 0 of AZD1222 vaccination. Receptors originate from an adult in good health.

The chain has TRBV6-2 or TRBV6-3 and TRBJ2-7; D is undetermined. This CDR3 has 12 amino acids. Deletions cut 6 bases from V and 1 base from J, with 7 bases between. CDR1 is MNHEY and CDR2 is SVGEGT in the germline V gene. DNA of the CDR3: TGTGCCAGCAGCGAACAGTCCTACGAGCAGTACTTC. Encoded protein: CASSEQSYEQYF.

The V gene is TRBV15, the J gene TRBJ2-5; D call uncertain. CDR1 is LNHNV and CDR2 is YYDKDF in the germline V gene (reference sequence). This CDR3 has 16 amino acids. Trimming removed 4 bases from V and 2 bases from J, with 17 bases in between. The CDR3 sequence is CATSKRQGPPQETQYF. The CDR3 nucleotides are TGTGCCACCAGCAAGCGACAAGGCCCACCGCAAGAGACCCAGTACTTC.

This rearrangement joins TRBV19 to TRBJ1-5; D is ambiguous. V was shortened by 5 bases and J by 4 bases, with 9 bases between the two germline ends. Per germline, CDR1 LNHDA and CDR2 SQIVND (reference sequence). CDR3 size: 13 residues. CDR3 region: CASSLGVNQPQHF. The CDR3 bases are TGTGCCAGTAGTCTCGGGGTTAATCAGCCCCAGCATTTT.

The CDR3 sequence is CASSLMGDRGEKLFF. CDR3 nucleotide sequence: TGCGCCAGCAGCTTGATGGGAGACAGGGGCGAAAAACTGTTTTTT. The chain uses TRBV5-1 and TRBJ1-4; 8 nucleotides agree with TRBD1. The CDR3 totals 15 residues. V was clipped by 1 base and J by 8 bases; unmatched bases: 7. The V gene's germline CDR1 is SGHRS and CDR2 YFSETQ.

The V and J genes are TRBV28 and TRBJ2-6, with no clear D. The CDR3 has 18 amino acids. The ends were cut back, 6 bases at V and 1 base at J, with 19 bases in the middle. The germline CDR1 and CDR2 sequences are MDHEN and SYDVKM. Here the CDR3 reads CASSPILSSMSGANVLTF. DNA for the CDR3: TGTGCCAGCAGCCCGATTTTATCCTCCATGTCTGGGGCCAACGTCCTGACTTTC.

This chain joins TRBV9 and TRBJ2-3; TRBD1 aligns across 7 bases. The CDR3 consists of 15 residues. Germline values: CDR1 SGDLS, CDR2 YYNGEE. J was trimmed by 6 bases and V by 3 bases; bases with no gene match: 10. The CDR3 here is CASSGSRGPADTQYF. CDR3 coding DNA: TGTGCCAGCAGCGGATCGAGGGGGCCTGCCGATACGCAGTATTTT.

This chain's CDR3 is CASRGDSSGNTIYF. The DNA of the CDR3 is TGTGCCAGCAGAGGAGACTCCTCTGGAAACACCATATATTTT. The chain employs TRBV7-8 and TRBJ1-3; the D is unclear. Germline V gene sequence: CDR1 SGHVS, CDR2 FQNEAQ. The CDR3 is 14 residues long. V lost 6 bases and J lost 0, with 9 bases in between.

Only a few counts were recorded for this clone. The chain carries TRBV27 and TRBJ1-2; unclear D gene. The CDR3 consists of 11 residues. Germline V gives CDR1 MNHEY, CDR2 SMNVEV (reference sequence). V shed 8 bases and J shed 10 bases, with 14 bases lying between them. DNA of the CDR3: TGTGCCAGCCCCACCCCGGTTGACTACACCTTC. The encoded protein is CASPTPVDYTF.

This clone has more than one count but fewer than ten. V gene TRBV6-5 combines with J gene TRBJ2-2; D is perhaps TRBD1 (6 bases). The CDR3 consists of 14 residues. Per the germline V gene, CDR1 is MNHEY and CDR2 is SVGAGI. Trimming cost V 2 bases and J 5 bases, with 9 bases left between them. CDR3 loop: CASSYATGTGELFF. The CDR3 coding sequence is TGTGCCAGCAGTTACGCCACAGGGACCGGGGAGCTGTTTTTT.

The chain recombines TRBV7-2 with TRBJ1-1; D ambiguous. CDR3 length: 16 amino acids. V shed 7 bases and J shed 5 bases, with 23 bases lying between them. Germline CDR1 is SGHTA and CDR2 is FQGNSA. DNA of the CDR3: TGTGCCAGCACCCTAGGTACCCTACTTAGAGGGACTGAAGCTTTCTTT. It is translated as CASTLGTLLRGTEAFF.

This clone has just one count. The chain is built from TRBV13 and TRBJ2-7; D is possibly TRBD1 (7 bases). The CDR3 has 15 amino acids. V shed 4 bases and J shed 4 bases, with 17 bases lying between them. The germline V gene has CDR1 PRHDT and CDR2 FYEKMQ (reference sequence). The CDR3 spells CASSSSLRGEYEQYF. In DNA form, the CDR3 reads TGTGCCAGCAGCTCCTCACTCAGGGGGGAATACGAGCAGTACTTC. The full variable domain, its missing parts supplied by reference TRBV13 and TRBJ2-7, is AAGVIQSPRHLIKEKRETATLKCYPIPRHDTVYWYQQGPGQDPQFLISFYEKMQSDKGSIPDRFSAQQFSDYHSELNMSSLELGDSALYFCASSSSLRGEYEQYFGPGTRLTVT.

The chain couples TRBV19 to TRBJ1-2; 7 bases fit TRBD1. The ends lost 6 bases at V and 0 bases at J; junction bases unmatched: 10. Germline V CDR1 and CDR2: LNHDA, SQIVND (reference sequence). CDR3 length equals 16 residues. The CDR3 region has the DNA TGTGCCAGTAGCGTATGGGGGACAGCTGCTAACTATGGCTACACCTTC. This gives the protein CASSVWGTAANYGYTF. Combining the CDR3 with reference TRBV19 and TRBJ1-2 gives the whole variable domain DGGITQSPKYLFRKEGQNVTLSCEQNLNHDAMYWYRQDPGQGLRLIYYSQIVNDFQKGDIAEGYSVSREKKESFPLTVTSAQKNPTAFYLCASSVWGTAANYGYTFGSGTRLTVV.

This chain joins TRBV15 and TRBJ1-3; TRBD1 is a possible D gene (5 bases). Trimming cost V 5 bases and J 0 bases, with 14 bases left between them. CDR1 is LNHNV and CDR2 is YYDKDF in the germline V gene (reference sequence). The CDR3 has 16 residues. The CDR3 DNA reads TGTGCCACCAGCCGAGGGGATTGGACCTCTGGAAACACCATATATTTT. It codes for CATSRGDWTSGNTIYF. Looking up the rest from reference TRBV15 and TRBJ1-3 gives the full variable domain: DAMVIQNPRYQVTQFGKPVTLSCSQTLNHNVMYWYQQKSSQAPKLLFHYYDKDFNNEADTPDNFQSRRPNTSFCFLDIRSPGLGDTAMYLCATSRGDWTSGNTIYFGEGSWLTVV.

In its sample, this clone was seen once. This sequence joins TRBV2 and TRBJ1-5; D not resolved. The germline V gene has CDR1 SNHLY and CDR2 FYNNEI. V was trimmed by 8 bases and J by 0 bases, leaving 11 bases between them. The CDR3 covers 14 residues. The CDR3 DNA is TGTGCCAGCTCCCGATTGAATAGCAATCAGCCCCAGCATTTT. It specifies CASSRLNSNQPQHF.

V is TRBV5-4 and J is TRBJ1-2; D possibly corresponds to TRBD1 (6 bases). Germline V lookup: CDR1 SGHNT, CDR2 YYREEE (reference sequence). The CDR3 contains 13 residues. Trimming stripped 3 bases from V and 2 bases from J, with 8 bases between. The CDR3: CASSSTGNYGYTF. CDR3 bases: TGTGCCAGCAGCTCAACAGGGAACTATGGCTACACCTTC.

The chain carries TRBV19 and TRBJ1-5; TRBD1 is a possible D gene (5 bases). Germline CDR1 LNHDA, CDR2 SQIVND (reference sequence). The CDR3 has 17 residues. Trimming took 7 bases from V and 4 from J, leaving 23 bases between them. Here the CDR3 reads CASNESPWAGQNQPQHF. The CDR3 DNA reads TGTGCCAGTAACGAATCCCCTTGGGCAGGACAAAATCAGCCCCAGCATTTT.

The chain combines TRBV19 with TRBJ2-1; possibly TRBD2 for D (6 bases). Germline V lookup: CDR1 LNHDA, CDR2 SQIVND (reference sequence). The V end was cut by 7 bases, the J end by 7 bases, with 14 bases between. CDR3 length: 13 amino acids. The CDR3 here is CASTLLGRNEQFF. The DNA of the CDR3 is TGTGCCAGTACCCTCCTAGGGAGGAATGAGCAGTTCTTC.

The gene calls are TRBV7-9 and TRBJ1-4; D uncertain. From germline, CDR1 is SEHNR and CDR2 FQNEAQ (reference sequence). CDR3 size: 15 residues. Deletions cut 5 bases from V and 8 bases from J, with 18 bases between. Here the CDR3 DNA reads TGTGCCAGCAGCCCCCGTCCCTCCGGAGGAGAAAAACTGTTTTTT. Residues: CASSPRPSGGEKLFF. The whole variable domain, remainder taken from reference TRBV7-9 and TRBJ1-4, is DTGVSQNPRHKITKRGQNVTFRCDPISEHNRLYWYRQTLGQGPEFLTYFQNEAQLEKSRLLSDRFSAERPKGSFSTLEIQRTEQGDSAMYLCASSPRPSGGEKLFFGSGTQLSVL.

The CDR3 is CASSYSPWAGIDGAFF. In DNA form, the CDR3 reads TGTGCCAGCAGTTACTCGCCGTGGGCCGGGATAGACGGAGCTTTCTTT. The chain links TRBV6-5 to TRBJ1-1; D is ambiguous. The CDR3 length is 16 residues. V lost 0 bases and J lost 10, with 21 bases in between. CDR1 is MNHEY, CDR2 SVGAGI, per germline.

The chain uses TRBV6-5 and TRBJ2-4; D call uncertain. In germline, CDR1 is MNHEY, CDR2 SVGAGI. This CDR3 is built from 14 residues. V was pared by 6 bases and J by 2 bases, with 11 bases between. The CDR3 protein is CASSPWWSKNIQYF. For the CDR3, the DNA is TGTGCCAGCAGCCCCTGGTGGTCCAAAAACATTCAGTACTTC.

This CDR3 reads CASSLFLETQYF. DNA for the CDR3: TGTGCCAGCAGTTTATTTCTGGAGACCCAGTACTTC. The chain links TRBV28 to TRBJ2-5; D uncertain. V was clipped by 1 base and J by 5 bases, with 5 bases between them. This CDR3 region has 12 residues. Germline assignment: CDR1 MDHEN and CDR2 SYDVKM.

The chain carries TRBV28 and TRBJ1-3; D gene uncertain. Trimming shortened V by 6 bases and J by 2 bases, and 5 bases separated the two germline ends. CDR3 length equals 12 residues. Germline loops: CDR1 MDHEN, CDR2 SYDVKM. In DNA form, the CDR3 reads TGTGCCAGCAGGCTCCCTGGAAACACCATATATTTT. Its translation: CASRLPGNTIYF. Supplemented by reference TRBV28 and TRBJ1-3, the full variable domain reads DVKVTQSSRYLVKRTGEKVFLECVQDMDHENMFWYRQDPGLGLRLIYFSYDVKMKEKGDIPEGYSVSREKKERFSLILESASTNQTSMYLCASRLPGNTIYFGEGSWLTVV.

J is TRBJ1-6 and V is TRBV4-2; TRBD1 is a possible D gene (6 bases). V lost 0 bases, J lost 0 bases, and 12 bases lay in between. The CDR3 extends over 18 amino acids. In germline, CDR1 is LGHNA, CDR2 YNFKEQ. CDR3 DNA: TGTGCCAGCAGCCAAGAACCAGGGGATAGCTCCTATAATTCACCCCTCCACTTT. Amino acid sequence: CASSQEPGDSSYNSPLHF.

The V gene is TRBV3-1 (or the pseudogene TRBV3-2), the J gene TRBJ2-1; maybe TRBD2 (6 bases). The CDR3 extends over 15 amino acids. Germline values: CDR1 LGHDT, CDR2 YNNKEL (reference sequence). Between the trimmed V and J ends, which lost 4 bases and 8 bases, there was a span of 18 bases. DNA of the CDR3: TGTGCCAGCAGCCCGCGAGGAGCGGGCGGGGATGAGCAGTTCTTC. This sequence encodes CASSPRGAGGDEQFF.

This chain uses TRBV7-3 with TRBJ2-3, with D hard to call. CDR1 is SGHTA, CDR2 FQGTGA, per germline. V lost 2 bases, J lost 2 bases, and 11 bases lay in between. The CDR3 runs to 15 residues. The CDR3 region is CASSLGGKFTDTQYF. The CDR3 DNA sequence: TGTGCCAGCAGCTTAGGTGGGAAATTCACAGATACGCAGTATTTT.

The CDR3 DNA is TGTGCCACCAGTGATTCCCGACGAAGTGCCTACGAGCAGTACTTC. Protein sequence: CATSDSRRSAYEQYF. This chain joins TRBV24-1 and TRBJ2-7; D uncertain. The CDR3 sequence is 15 residues long. Between the trimmed V and J ends, which lost 2 bases and 2 bases, there was a span of 12 bases. In germline, CDR1 is KGHDR, CDR2 SFDVKD.

This rearrangement joins TRBV28 to TRBJ2-3, with D possibly TRBD1 on 6 matching bases. The germline V and J ends were trimmed by 2 bases and 5 bases, with 11 bases remaining between them. Germline CDR1 reads MDHEN; CDR2 reads SYDVKM. The CDR3 is made up of 14 amino acids. The CDR3 DNA follows: TGTGCCAGCAGTTTAGCAGGGGTTGTAGATACGCAGTATTTT. Its protein product is CASSLAGVVDTQYF.

This chain joins TRBV3-1 (or the pseudogene TRBV3-2) and TRBJ2-1; the D gene is possibly TRBD2 (5 bases). Looked up from germline, CDR1 is LGHDT and CDR2 is YNNKEL (reference sequence). V lost 0 bases to trimming and J lost 2 bases, with 8 bases between them. The CDR3 has 15 residues. CDR3 in DNA: TGTGCCAGCAGCCAAGATTTACTAGCCTACAATGAGCAGTTCTTC. Residues: CASSQDLLAYNEQFF.

This clone was counted once. The genes are TRBV13 and TRBJ2-7; TRBD2 might be the D (6 bases). Germline CDR1 is PRHDT and CDR2 is FYEKMQ (reference sequence). CDR3 length: 14 amino acids. V lost 0 bases, J lost 7 bases, and 13 bases lay in between. The CDR3 protein is CASSLGGLPGEQYF. DNA of the CDR3: TGTGCCAGCAGCTTAGGGGGACTCCCGGGGGAGCAGTACTTC.

The rearrangement uses TRBV7-9 and TRBJ2-5, with 7 bases matching TRBD1. CDR3 size: 15 residues. Germline CDR1 and CDR2: SEHNR and FQNEAQ (reference sequence). J lost 2 bases, V lost 3 bases, and 6 bases had no gene match. The CDR3 loop is CASSFRGLLQETQYF. DNA of the CDR3: TGTGCCAGCAGCTTTAGGGGGCTTCTTCAAGAGACCCAGTACTTC.

The sample holds one count of this clone. V and J are TRBV29-1 and TRBJ1-2; D is perhaps TRBD1 (6 bases). The CDR3 runs to 13 residues. V was shortened by 6 bases and J by 1 base, with 12 bases between the two germline ends. Germline CDR1 reads SQVTM; CDR2 reads ANQGSEA. CDR3 sequence (DNA): TGCAGCGTCGTCAGGGACATTAACTATGGCTACACCTTC. The encoded protein is CSVVRDINYGYTF.

The chain uses TRBV19 and TRBJ1-1, with TRBD1 as a possible D gene (5 bases). The length of the CDR3 is 17 residues. Germline V gives CDR1 LNHDA, CDR2 SQIVND (reference sequence). Trimming shortened V by 4 bases and J by 4 bases, and 22 bases separated the two germline ends. As DNA, the CDR3 is TGTGCCAGTAGTAGAGGTTGGGGGGGGTCAGCAACCACTGAAGCTTTCTTT. It specifies CASSRGWGGSATTEAFF. Full variable domain (missing parts from reference TRBV19 and TRBJ1-1): DGGITQSPKYLFRKEGQNVTLSCEQNLNHDAMYWYRQDPGQGLRLIYYSQIVNDFQKGDIAEGYSVSREKKESFPLTVTSAQKNPTAFYLCASSRGWGGSATTEAFFGQGTRLTVV.